Listed below are T cell receptor beta chains from one sample, sequenced in a study of spatial heterogeneity in lung cancer. TCRdb fed the 5' RACE reads into MiXCR, producing one record per CDR3 protein. The sample carries about 11,000 distinct CDR3 sequences, around 5% recorded once. The sample consisted of lung tumor tissue, taken at surgery. The receptors were sampled from a male donor with early-stage non-small cell lung cancer. Each CDR3 is given with its conserved first and last residue. A D gene is named only where the DNA matches it firmly. The size entry is marked missing in some rows and otherwise reads once, few, many or a size class.

J gene: TRBJ2-2
D gene: TRBD2
V gene: TRBV20-1
clone size: medium-sized
CDR3 DNA: TGCAGTGCGGAACTAGCGGGAGGGGCCGGGGAGCTGTTTTTT
CDR3 protein: CSAELAGGAGELFF

J gene: TRBJ1-1
D gene: .
V gene: TRBV20-1
clone size: many
CDR3 DNA: TGCAGTGCTAGGATCGACAGAATGAACACTGAAGCTTTCTTT
CDR3 protein: CSARIDRMNTEAFF

J gene: TRBJ2-5
D gene: .
V gene: TRBV25-1
clone size: many
CDR3 DNA: TGTGCCAGCAGTGAATACGGGGACTCCCCCAATCTGTACTTC
CDR3 protein: CASSEYGDSPNLYF

J gene: TRBJ2-4
D gene: TRBD2
V gene: TRBV4-2
clone size: many
CDR3 DNA: TGTGCCAGCAGCCAAGCGGGGGGGAAACTAGCCAAAAACATTCAGTACTTC
CDR3 protein: CASSQAGGKLAKNIQYF

J gene: TRBJ1-2
D gene: .
V gene: TRBV9
clone size: .
CDR3 DNA: TGTGCCAGCAGCGTAGATAAGGGACTGGGATCTAACTATGGCTACACCTTC
CDR3 protein: CASSVDKGLGSNYGYTF

J gene: TRBJ2-2
D gene: .
V gene: TRBV27
clone size: many
CDR3 DNA: TGTGCCAGCAGTGCGTTCGAGGGGGAGGGGGAGCTGTTTTTT
CDR3 protein: CASSAFEGEGELFF

J gene: TRBJ2-7
D gene: TRBD2
V gene: TRBV5-1
clone size: .
CDR3 DNA: TGCGCCAGCAGCTCGGGGACTAGCGGGAGGAATGTCGAGCAGTACTTC
CDR3 protein: CASSSGTSGRNVEQYF

J gene: TRBJ1-6
D gene: TRBD1
V gene: TRBV18
clone size: few
CDR3 DNA: TGTGCCAGCTCATCGGACAGGGGACTTAATTCACCCCTCCACTTT
CDR3 protein: CASSSDRGLNSPLHF

J gene: TRBJ2-1
D gene: TRBD2
V gene: TRBV6-5
clone size: many
CDR3 DNA: TGTGCCAGCAGGACTAGCGGGAGGAATGAGCAGTTCTTC
CDR3 protein: CASRTSGRNEQFF

J gene: TRBJ1-1
D gene: TRBD1
V gene: TRBV2
clone size: many
CDR3 DNA: TGTGCCAGCAGTGAACAGGGACAGGGGAACACTGAAGCTTTCTTT
CDR3 protein: CASSEQGQGNTEAFF

J gene: TRBJ1-5
D gene: .
V gene: TRBV10-3
clone size: many
CDR3 DNA: TGTGCCATCGGTTATACAGGCAGCAATCAGCCCCAGCATTTT
CDR3 protein: CAIGYTGSNQPQHF

J gene: TRBJ2-7
D gene: .
V gene: TRBV4-1
clone size: few
CDR3 DNA: TGCGCCAGCAGCCAAGTCCACCGTCCCGAGGGAGCCTACGAGCAGTACTTC
CDR3 protein: CASSQVHRPEGAYEQYF

J gene: TRBJ1-6
D gene: TRBD1
V gene: TRBV20-1
clone size: medium-sized
CDR3 DNA: TGCAGTGCCACCGGGACAGGGTTGTATAATTCACCCCTCCACTTT
CDR3 protein: CSATGTGLYNSPLHF

J gene: TRBJ2-5
D gene: .
V gene: TRBV6-1
clone size: many
CDR3 DNA: TGTGCCAGCAGGAGGGGACATAGTGGGGAGACCCAGTACTTC
CDR3 protein: CASRRGHSGETQYF

J gene: TRBJ2-2
D gene: TRBD1
V gene: TRBV6-6
clone size: medium-sized
CDR3 DNA: TGTGCCAGCAGTTACTCCGGGACAGGGGGCACGGGGGAGCTGTTTTTT
CDR3 protein: CASSYSGTGGTGELFF

J gene: TRBJ2-3
D gene: .
V gene: TRBV7-2
clone size: many
CDR3 DNA: TGTGCCAGCAGCTTAGGTTGGAGGCAGGGAAAAACAGATACGCAGTATTTT
CDR3 protein: CASSLGWRQGKTDTQYF

J gene: TRBJ2-1
D gene: TRBD1
V gene: TRBV5-1
clone size: many
CDR3 DNA: TGCGCCAGCAGCCAACGACAGGGTTTGGGCAATGAGCAGTTCTTC
CDR3 protein: CASSQRQGLGNEQFF

J gene: TRBJ1-6
D gene: .
V gene: TRBV7-8
clone size: .
CDR3 DNA: TGTGCCAGCAGCCGAGGGACCCCCAATTCACCCCTCCACTTT
CDR3 protein: CASSRGTPNSPLHF

J gene: TRBJ2-3
D gene: TRBD2
V gene: TRBV11-3
clone size: few
CDR3 DNA: TGTGCCAGCAGCCCAACTAGCGGGAGGGTAGGAGATACGCAGTATTTT
CDR3 protein: CASSPTSGRVGDTQYF

J gene: TRBJ1-4
D gene: .
V gene: TRBV24-1
clone size: many
CDR3 DNA: TGTGCCACCAGTGACCTTACAGGGAGTATGGGGTTTAATGAAAAACTGTTTTTT
CDR3 protein: CATSDLTGSMGFNEKLFF

J gene: TRBJ2-3
D gene: TRBD2
V gene: TRBV10-3
clone size: many
CDR3 DNA: TGTGCCATCAGTGACGTACTAGCGGGAGGGGGAGATACGCAGTATTTT
CDR3 protein: CAISDVLAGGGDTQYF

J gene: TRBJ2-3
D gene: TRBD2
V gene: TRBV7-9
clone size: many
CDR3 DNA: TGTGCCAGCAGCCCGGGACTAGCGAATATAGATACGCAGTATTTT
CDR3 protein: CASSPGLANIDTQYF

J gene: TRBJ2-7
D gene: .
V gene: TRBV4-3
clone size: medium-sized
CDR3 DNA: TGCGCCAGCAGCCAAGATAAGGGCCAGGGAGCTACAAAGCAGTACTTC
CDR3 protein: CASSQDKGQGATKQYF

J gene: TRBJ1-6
D gene: TRBD1
V gene: TRBV4-2
clone size: many
CDR3 DNA: TGTGCCAGCAGCAACGTCGGCAGGGGGAATTCACCCCTCCACTTT
CDR3 protein: CASSNVGRGNSPLHF

J gene: TRBJ1-6
D gene: .
V gene: TRBV4-3
clone size: few
CDR3 DNA: TGCGCCAGCAGCCAATCGGAACGGGATTCACCCCTCCACTTT
CDR3 protein: CASSQSERDSPLHF

J gene: TRBJ2-7
D gene: TRBD2
V gene: TRBV12-3/TRBV12-4
clone size: many
CDR3 DNA: TGTGCCAGCAGTCTAGGACTAGCGGGATCCTACGAGCAGTACTTC
CDR3 protein: CASSLGLAGSYEQYF

J gene: TRBJ1-5
D gene: .
V gene: TRBV6-2/TRBV6-3
clone size: many
CDR3 DNA: TGTGCCAGCAGACCCGACAGCATGAATCAGCCCCAGCATTTT
CDR3 protein: CASRPDSMNQPQHF

J gene: TRBJ2-1
D gene: TRBD1
V gene: TRBV18
clone size: many
CDR3 DNA: TGTGCCAGCCTCCCCCCGGCGGGACAGGGAAATGAGCAGTTCTTC
CDR3 protein: CASLPPAGQGNEQFF

J gene: TRBJ2-7
D gene: .
V gene: TRBV18
clone size: many
CDR3 DNA: TGTGCCAGCTCACCATCCCTTGACTCCTACGAGCAGTACTTC
CDR3 protein: CASSPSLDSYEQYF

J gene: TRBJ2-5
D gene: .
V gene: TRBV24-1
clone size: .
CDR3 DNA: TGTGCCACCAGTGATGCGGGGCCGGCCCAAGAGACCCAGTACTTC
CDR3 protein: CATSDAGPAQETQYF

J gene: TRBJ2-3
D gene: .
V gene: TRBV7-2
clone size: many
CDR3 DNA: TGTGCCAGCAGCTTAGGATCTAGCACAGATACGCAGTATTTT
CDR3 protein: CASSLGSSTDTQYF

J gene: TRBJ1-1
D gene: TRBD1
V gene: TRBV20-1
clone size: many
CDR3 DNA: TGCGGCGGGGACAGGGGCATGAACACTGAAGCTTTCTTT
CDR3 protein: CGGDRGMNTEAFF

J gene: TRBJ2-3
D gene: .
V gene: TRBV6-5
clone size: many
CDR3 DNA: TGTGCCAGCAGTTACGCAGAGGGGGTAACAGATACGCAGTATTTT
CDR3 protein: CASSYAEGVTDTQYF

J gene: TRBJ2-7
D gene: .
V gene: TRBV3-1
clone size: .
CDR3 DNA: TGTGCCAGCAGCCAAATCAGTTCCGAGCAGTACTTC
CDR3 protein: CASSQISSEQYF

J gene: TRBJ2-7
D gene: TRBD2
V gene: TRBV10-3
clone size: many
CDR3 DNA: TGTGCCATCAGCAAGGGAGGGTACGAGCAGTACTTC
CDR3 protein: CAISKGGYEQYF

J gene: TRBJ1-3
D gene: .
V gene: TRBV7-2
clone size: many
CDR3 DNA: TGTGCCAGCAGCTTAGATTTCGTCTCTGGAAACACCATATATTTT
CDR3 protein: CASSLDFVSGNTIYF

J gene: TRBJ1-4
D gene: TRBD1
V gene: TRBV20-1
clone size: many
CDR3 DNA: TGCAGTGCTAGGGACAGGGAGAATGAAAAACTGTTTTTT
CDR3 protein: CSARDRENEKLFF

J gene: TRBJ2-3
D gene: .
V gene: TRBV29-1
clone size: many
CDR3 DNA: TGCAGCGTTGATTCCGGGGCCTCCACAGATACGCAGTATTTT
CDR3 protein: CSVDSGASTDTQYF